The present entry profiles one T cell receptor beta chain with its context. The antigen remains undetermined. From germline, CDR1 is KGHSH and CDR2 LQKENI. Deletions cut 5 bases from V and 2 bases from J, with 15 bases between. The CDR3 extends over 16 amino acids. These data are taken from a study of cytomegalovirus exposure and HLA in healthy donors. Background on the study: An earlier analysis identified fewer than 130 million unique TCR beta sequences in 150 million to 200 million T cells.

Overall study results and limits: Across donors, most TCRs were seen rarely, yet some public ones were widespread. An analysis done earlier found most TCR beta V segments productive about 90% or about 30% of the time. Presence/absence results assume similar sequencing depth per donor, which may not hold.

With 60 Vbeta and 13 Jbeta primers, the PCR was carried out. Measured with immunoSEQ multiplex PCR; TCRdb has only the in-frame clones, and not every one. Recorded for this sample: some 110,000 clones. The origin of this receptor is a man between 35 and 55 years old in good health and CMV-seropositive. This chain joins TRBV18 and TRBJ2-2, with D tentatively TRBD1 (6 bases). The sequencing input was PBMCs. The CDR3 sequence: CASSSLQGRNTGELFF. Here the CDR3 DNA reads TGTGCCAGCTCATCCTTACAGGGACGTAACACCGGGGAGCTGTTTTTT.